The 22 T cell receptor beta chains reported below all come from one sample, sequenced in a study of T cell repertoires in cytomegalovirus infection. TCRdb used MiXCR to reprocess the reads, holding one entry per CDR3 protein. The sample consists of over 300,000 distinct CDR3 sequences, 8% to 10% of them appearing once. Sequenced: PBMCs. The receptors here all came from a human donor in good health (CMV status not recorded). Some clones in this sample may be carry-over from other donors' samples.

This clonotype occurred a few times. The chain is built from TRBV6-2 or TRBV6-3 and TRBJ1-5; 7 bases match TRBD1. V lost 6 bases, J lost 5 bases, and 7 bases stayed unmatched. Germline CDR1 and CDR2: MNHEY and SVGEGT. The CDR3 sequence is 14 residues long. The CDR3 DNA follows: TGTGCCAGCAGCTTCAGGACAGGCCATCAGCCCCAGCATTTT. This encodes CASSFRTGHQPQHF.

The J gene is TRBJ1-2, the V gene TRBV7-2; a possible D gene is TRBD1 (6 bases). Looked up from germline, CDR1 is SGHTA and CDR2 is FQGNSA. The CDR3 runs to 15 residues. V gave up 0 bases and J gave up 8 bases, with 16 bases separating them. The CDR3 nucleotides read TGTGCCAGCAGCTTAGCCCTTAAGACAGGCGGGGGCTACACCTTC. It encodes CASSLALKTGGGYTF. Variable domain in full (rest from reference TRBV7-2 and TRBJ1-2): GAGVSQSPSNKVTEKGKDVELRCDPISGHTALYWYRQSLGQGLEFLIYFQGNSAPDKSGLPSDRFSAERTGGSVSTLTIQRTQQEDSAVYLCASSLALKTGGGYTFGSGTRLTVV.

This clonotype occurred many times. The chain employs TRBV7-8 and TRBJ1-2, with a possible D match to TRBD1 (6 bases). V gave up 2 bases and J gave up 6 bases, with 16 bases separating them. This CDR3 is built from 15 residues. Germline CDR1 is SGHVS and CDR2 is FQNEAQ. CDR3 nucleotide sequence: TGTGCCAGCAGCTTACGGGAACAGGGAGAGGATGGCTACACCTTC. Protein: CASSLREQGEDGYTF.

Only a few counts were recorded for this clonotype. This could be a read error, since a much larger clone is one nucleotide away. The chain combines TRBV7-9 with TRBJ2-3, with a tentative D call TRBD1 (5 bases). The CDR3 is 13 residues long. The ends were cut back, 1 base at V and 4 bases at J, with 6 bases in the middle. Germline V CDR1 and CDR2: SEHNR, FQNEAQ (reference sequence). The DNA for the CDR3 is TGTGCCAGCAGCTTAGAGGGGTCAGATACGCAGTATTTT. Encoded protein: CASSLEGSDTQYF.

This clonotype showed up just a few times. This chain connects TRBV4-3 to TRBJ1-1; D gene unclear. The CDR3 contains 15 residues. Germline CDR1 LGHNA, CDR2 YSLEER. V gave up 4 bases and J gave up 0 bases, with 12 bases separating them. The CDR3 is CASSPRPLMNTEAFF. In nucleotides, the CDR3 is TGCGCCAGCAGCCCAAGGCCCTTGATGAACACTGAAGCTTTCTTT.

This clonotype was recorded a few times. The CDR3 reads CASSSDPNPEAFF. As DNA, the CDR3 is TGTGCCAGCAGTTCGGACCCCAATCCTGAAGCTTTCTTT. The V call is TRBV12-3 or TRBV12-4, the J call TRBJ1-1; D unclear. CDR3 length equals 13 residues. Trimming left V 4 bases short and J 6 bases short, with 12 bases between.

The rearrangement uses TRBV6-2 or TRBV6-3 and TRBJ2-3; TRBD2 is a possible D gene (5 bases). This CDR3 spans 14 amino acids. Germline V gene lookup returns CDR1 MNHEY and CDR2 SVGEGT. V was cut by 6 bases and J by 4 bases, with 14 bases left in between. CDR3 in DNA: TGTGCCAGCAGCTTCTATGGGAGCGCAGATACGCAGTATTTT. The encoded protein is CASSFYGSADTQYF.

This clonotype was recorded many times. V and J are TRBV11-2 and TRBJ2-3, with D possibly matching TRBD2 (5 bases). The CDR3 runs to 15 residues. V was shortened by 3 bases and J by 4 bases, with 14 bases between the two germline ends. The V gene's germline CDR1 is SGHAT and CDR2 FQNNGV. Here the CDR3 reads CASSLGASPPDTQYF. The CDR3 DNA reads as TGTGCCAGCAGCTTGGGAGCTAGTCCCCCAGATACGCAGTATTTT.

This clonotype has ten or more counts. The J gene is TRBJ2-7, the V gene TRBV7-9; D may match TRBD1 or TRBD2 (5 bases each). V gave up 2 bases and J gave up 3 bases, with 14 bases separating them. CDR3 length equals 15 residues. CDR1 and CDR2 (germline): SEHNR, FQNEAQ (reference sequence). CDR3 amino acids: CASSLRSRDDYEQYF. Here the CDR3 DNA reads TGTGCCAGCAGCTTACGAAGTCGGGACGACTACGAGCAGTACTTC.

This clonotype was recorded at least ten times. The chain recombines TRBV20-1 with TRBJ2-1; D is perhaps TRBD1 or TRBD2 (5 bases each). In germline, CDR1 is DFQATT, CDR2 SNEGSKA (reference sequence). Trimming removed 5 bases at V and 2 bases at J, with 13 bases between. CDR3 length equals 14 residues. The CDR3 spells CSAWAGTTYNEQFF. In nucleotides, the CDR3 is TGCAGTGCTTGGGCCGGGACCACCTACAATGAGCAGTTCTTC.

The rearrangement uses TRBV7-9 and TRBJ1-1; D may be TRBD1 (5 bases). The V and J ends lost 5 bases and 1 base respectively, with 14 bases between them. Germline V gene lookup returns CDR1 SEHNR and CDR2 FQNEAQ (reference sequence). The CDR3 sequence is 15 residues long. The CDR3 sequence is CASSLTGHKNTEAFF. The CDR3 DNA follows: TGTGCCAGCAGCCTCACGGGGCACAAGAACACTGAAGCTTTCTTT.

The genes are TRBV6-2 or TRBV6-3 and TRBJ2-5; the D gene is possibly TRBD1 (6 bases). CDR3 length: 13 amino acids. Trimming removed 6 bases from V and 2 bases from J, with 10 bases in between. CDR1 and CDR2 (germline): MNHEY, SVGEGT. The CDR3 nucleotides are TGTGCCAGCAGGGGGGCTAATCAAGAGACCCAGTACTTC. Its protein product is CASRGANQETQYF.

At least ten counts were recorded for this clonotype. The DNA of the CDR3 is TGTGCCAGCAGCTCAGACTACCAATCCTACAATGAGCAGTTCTTC. Its protein product is CASSSDYQSYNEQFF. The chain uses TRBV11-3 and TRBJ2-1; tentative D call: TRBD2 (5 bases). Deletions cut 4 bases from V and 1 base from J, with 11 bases between. Germline V gene lookup returns CDR1 SGHNT and CDR2 YENEEA. The CDR3 has 15 amino acids.

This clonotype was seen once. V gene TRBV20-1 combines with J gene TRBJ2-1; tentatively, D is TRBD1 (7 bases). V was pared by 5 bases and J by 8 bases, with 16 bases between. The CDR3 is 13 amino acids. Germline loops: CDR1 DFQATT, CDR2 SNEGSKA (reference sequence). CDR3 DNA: TGCAGTGCTCCCCAGGGGGGCGGGGATGAGCAGTTCTTC. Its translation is CSAPQGGGDEQFF.

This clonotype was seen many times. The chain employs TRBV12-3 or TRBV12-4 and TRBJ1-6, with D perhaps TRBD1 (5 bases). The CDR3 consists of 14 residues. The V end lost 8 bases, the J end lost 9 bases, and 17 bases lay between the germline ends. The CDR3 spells CASVVAGSPSPLHF. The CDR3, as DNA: TGTGCCAGCGTTGTGGCAGGGTCACCTTCACCCCTCCACTTT.

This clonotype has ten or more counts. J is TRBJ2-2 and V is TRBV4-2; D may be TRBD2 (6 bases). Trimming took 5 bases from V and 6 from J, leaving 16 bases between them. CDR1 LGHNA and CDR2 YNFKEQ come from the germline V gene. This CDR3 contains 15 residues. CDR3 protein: CASSYRPPGAGELFF. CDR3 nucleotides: TGTGCCAGCAGCTACCGACCCCCGGGAGCCGGGGAGCTGTTTTTT.

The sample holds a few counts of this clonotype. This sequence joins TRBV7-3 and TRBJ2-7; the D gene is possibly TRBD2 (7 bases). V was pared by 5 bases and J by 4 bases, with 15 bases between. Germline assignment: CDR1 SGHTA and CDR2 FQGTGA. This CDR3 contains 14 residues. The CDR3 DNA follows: TGTGCCAGCAGCGGTGGGGGGGCGCGGTACGAGCAGTACTTC. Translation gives CASSGGGARYEQYF.

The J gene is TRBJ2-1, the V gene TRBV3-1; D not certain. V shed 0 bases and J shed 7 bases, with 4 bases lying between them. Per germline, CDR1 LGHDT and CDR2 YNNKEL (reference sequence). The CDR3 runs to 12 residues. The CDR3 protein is CASSQERNEQFF. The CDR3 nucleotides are TGTGCCAGCAGCCAAGAGAGAAATGAGCAGTTCTTC.

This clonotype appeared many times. The chain's CDR3 is CASSHLVGAGMLTGANVLTF. The CDR3 coding sequence is TGTGCCAGCAGCCACTTAGTGGGAGCGGGGATGCTCACGGGGGCCAACGTCCTGACTTTC. The chain joins TRBV7-2 to TRBJ2-6; 7 bases map to TRBD2. The J segment lost 4 bases and the V segment lost 5 bases, leaving 20 bases of the junction unmatched. The CDR3 has 20 residues. Germline V gene lookup returns CDR1 SGHTA and CDR2 FQGNSA.

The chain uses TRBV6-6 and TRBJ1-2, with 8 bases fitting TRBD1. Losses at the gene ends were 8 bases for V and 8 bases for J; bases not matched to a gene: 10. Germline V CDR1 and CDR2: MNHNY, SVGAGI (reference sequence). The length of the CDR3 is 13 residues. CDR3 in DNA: TGTGCCAGCCGAATTACAGGGGGGTACGGCTACACCTTC. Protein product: CASRITGGYGYTF.

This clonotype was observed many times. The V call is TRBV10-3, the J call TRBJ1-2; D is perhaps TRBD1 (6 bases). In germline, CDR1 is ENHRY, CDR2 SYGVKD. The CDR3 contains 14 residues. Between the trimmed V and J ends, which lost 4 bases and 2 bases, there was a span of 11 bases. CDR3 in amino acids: CAISVGASNYGYTF. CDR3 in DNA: TGTGCCATCAGTGTGGGGGCGTCAAACTATGGCTACACCTTC.

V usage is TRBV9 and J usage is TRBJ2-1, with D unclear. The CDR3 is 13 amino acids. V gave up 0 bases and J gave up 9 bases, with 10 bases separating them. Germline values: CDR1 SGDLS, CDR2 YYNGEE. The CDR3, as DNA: TGTGCCAGCAGCGTAGATCATAAGTCTGAGCAGTTCTTC. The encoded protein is CASSVDHKSEQFF.